This T cell receptor beta chain was captured by sequencing in a study of T cell responses to AZD1222 COVID-19 vaccine. Overall study findings and caveats: Of spike-specific TCRs, nearly half reportedly target regions left unmutated in variants. Recipients of two AZD1222 doses showed rising Spike-specific TCR breadth and depth.

CDR1 is LGHDT, CDR2 YNNKEL, per germline (reference sequence). This CDR3 region has 14 residues. Trimming left V 4 bases short and J 5 bases short, with 15 bases between. With regard to this clone: No antigen is known for it.

TCRdb's table, derived via immunoSEQ multiplex PCR, lists solely in-frame clones and lacks some. The sample records 150,000 to 200,000 clones, 85% to 90% being singletons. The sequence came from an adult in good health. The chain joins TRBV3-1 (or the pseudogene TRBV3-2) to TRBJ2-7, with no clear D. Sequencing used peripheral blood, obtained on day 0 of MenACWY control vaccination. As DNA, the CDR3 is TGTGCCAGCAGCCCGGGCCCAGGTCGTGACGAGCAGTACTTC. It translates to CASSPGPGRDEQYF.